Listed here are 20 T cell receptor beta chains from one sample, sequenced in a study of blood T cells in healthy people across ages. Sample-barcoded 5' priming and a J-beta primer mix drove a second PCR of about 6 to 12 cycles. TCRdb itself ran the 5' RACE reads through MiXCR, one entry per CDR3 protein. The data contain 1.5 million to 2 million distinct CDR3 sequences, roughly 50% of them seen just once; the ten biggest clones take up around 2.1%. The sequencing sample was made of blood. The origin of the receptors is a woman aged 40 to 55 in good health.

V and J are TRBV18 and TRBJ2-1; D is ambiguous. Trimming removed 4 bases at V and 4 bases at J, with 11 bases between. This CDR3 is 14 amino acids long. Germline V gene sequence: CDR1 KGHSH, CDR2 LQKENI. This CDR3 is CASSLDLKYNEQFF. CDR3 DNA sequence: TGTGCCAGCTCACTCGATCTAAAGTACAATGAGCAGTTCTTC.

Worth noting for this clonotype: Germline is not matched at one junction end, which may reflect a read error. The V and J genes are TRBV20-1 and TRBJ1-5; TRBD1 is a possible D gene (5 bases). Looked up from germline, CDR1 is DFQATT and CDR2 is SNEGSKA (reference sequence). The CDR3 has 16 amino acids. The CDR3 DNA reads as TGCAGTGCTAGAAAGACGGGGCAGCCTAGCGATCAGCCCCAGCATTTT. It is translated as CSARKTGQPSDQPQHF.

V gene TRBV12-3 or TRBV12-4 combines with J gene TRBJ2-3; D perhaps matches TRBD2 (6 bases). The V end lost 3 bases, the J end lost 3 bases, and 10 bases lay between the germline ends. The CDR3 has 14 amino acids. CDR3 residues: CASSFKGRTDTQYF. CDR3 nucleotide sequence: TGTGCCAGCAGTTTCAAGGGGAGGACAGATACGCAGTATTTT.

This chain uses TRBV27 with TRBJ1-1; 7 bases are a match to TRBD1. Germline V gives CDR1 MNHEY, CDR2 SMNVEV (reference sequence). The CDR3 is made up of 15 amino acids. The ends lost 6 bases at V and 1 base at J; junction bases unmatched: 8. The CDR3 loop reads CASRDRLQENTEAFF. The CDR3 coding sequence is TGTGCCAGCAGGGACAGGCTCCAGGAGAACACTGAAGCTTTCTTT.

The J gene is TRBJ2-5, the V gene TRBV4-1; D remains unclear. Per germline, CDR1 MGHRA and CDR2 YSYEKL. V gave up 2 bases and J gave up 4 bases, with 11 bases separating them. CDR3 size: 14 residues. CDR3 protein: CASSQSQAGETQYF. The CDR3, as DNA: TGCGCCAGCAGCCAAAGTCAGGCAGGAGAGACCCAGTACTTC.

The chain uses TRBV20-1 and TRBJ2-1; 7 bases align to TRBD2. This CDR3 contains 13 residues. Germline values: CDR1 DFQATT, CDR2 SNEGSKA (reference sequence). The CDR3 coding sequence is TGCAGGGAACAGCGGGGATCTGTAAATGAGCAGTTCTTC. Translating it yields CREQRGSVNEQFF.

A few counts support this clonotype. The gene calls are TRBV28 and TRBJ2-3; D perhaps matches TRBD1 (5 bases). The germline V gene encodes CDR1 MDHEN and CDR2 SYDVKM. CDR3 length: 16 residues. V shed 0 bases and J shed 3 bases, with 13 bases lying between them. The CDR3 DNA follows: TGTGCCAGCAGTTTATGGGCCAGGGTAGGGACAGATACGCAGTATTTT. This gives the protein CASSLWARVGTDTQYF.

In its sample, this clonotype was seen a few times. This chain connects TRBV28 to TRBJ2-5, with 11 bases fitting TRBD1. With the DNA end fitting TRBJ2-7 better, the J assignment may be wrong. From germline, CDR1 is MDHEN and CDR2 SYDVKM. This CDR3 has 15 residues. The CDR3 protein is CASSPRGTGGREQYF. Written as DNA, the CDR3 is TGTGCCAGCAGTCCGAGGGGGACAGGGGGTCGCGAGCAGTACTTC.

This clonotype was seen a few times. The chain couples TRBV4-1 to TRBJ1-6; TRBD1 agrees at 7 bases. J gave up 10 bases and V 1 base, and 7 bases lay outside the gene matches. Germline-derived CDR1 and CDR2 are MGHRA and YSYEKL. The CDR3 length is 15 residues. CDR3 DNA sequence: TGCGCCAGCAGCCAAGCCGACAGGGAAGGCTCACCCCTCCACTTT. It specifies CASSQADREGSPLHF.

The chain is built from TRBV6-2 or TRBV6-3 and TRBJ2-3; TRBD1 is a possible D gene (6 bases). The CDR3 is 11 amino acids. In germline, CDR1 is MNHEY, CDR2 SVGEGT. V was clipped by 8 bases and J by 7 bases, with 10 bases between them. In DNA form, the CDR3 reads TGTGCCAGCGGTCAGGGGAATACGCAGTATTTT. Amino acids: CASGQGNTQYF.

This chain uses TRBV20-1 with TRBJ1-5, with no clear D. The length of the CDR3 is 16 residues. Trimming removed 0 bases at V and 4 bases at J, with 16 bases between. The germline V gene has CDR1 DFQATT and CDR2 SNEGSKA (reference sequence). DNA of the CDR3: TGCAGTGCTAGAGACACACGCGCCGGCGGGAATCAGCCCCAGCATTTT. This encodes CSARDTRAGGNQPQHF.

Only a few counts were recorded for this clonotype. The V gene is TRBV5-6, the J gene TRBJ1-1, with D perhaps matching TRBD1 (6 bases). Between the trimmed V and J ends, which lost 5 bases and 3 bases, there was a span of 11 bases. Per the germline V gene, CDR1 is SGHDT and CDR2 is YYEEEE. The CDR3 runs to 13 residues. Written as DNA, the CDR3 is TGTGCCAGCAGTTACAGGGTTGACACTGAAGCTTTCTTT. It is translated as CASSYRVDTEAFF.

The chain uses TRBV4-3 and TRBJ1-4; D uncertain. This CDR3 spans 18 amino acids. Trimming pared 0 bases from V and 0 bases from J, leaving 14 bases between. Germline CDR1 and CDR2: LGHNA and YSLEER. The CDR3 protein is CASSQEHPLGATNEKLFF. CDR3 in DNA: TGCGCCAGCAGCCAAGAACACCCCTTGGGAGCAACTAATGAAAAACTGTTTTTT.

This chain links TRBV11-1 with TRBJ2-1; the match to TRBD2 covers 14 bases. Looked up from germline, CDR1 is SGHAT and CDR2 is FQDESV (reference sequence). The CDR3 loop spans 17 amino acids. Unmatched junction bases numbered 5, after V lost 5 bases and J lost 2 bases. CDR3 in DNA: TGTGCCAGCAGCACCGGGACTAGCGGGGGACCCTACAATGAGCAGTTCTTC. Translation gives CASSTGTSGGPYNEQFF.

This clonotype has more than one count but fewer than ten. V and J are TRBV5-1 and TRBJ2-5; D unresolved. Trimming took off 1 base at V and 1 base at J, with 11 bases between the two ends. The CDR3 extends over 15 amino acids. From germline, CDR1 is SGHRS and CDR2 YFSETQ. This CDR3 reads CASSLLGAIQETQYF. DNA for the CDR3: TGCGCCAGCAGCTTGTTAGGAGCGATCCAAGAGACCCAGTACTTC.

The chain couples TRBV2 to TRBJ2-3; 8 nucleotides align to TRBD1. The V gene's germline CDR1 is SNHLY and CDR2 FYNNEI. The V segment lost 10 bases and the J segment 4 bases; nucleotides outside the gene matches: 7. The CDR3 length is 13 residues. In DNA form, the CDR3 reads TGTGCCATCCGACAGGGGCGGGCAGATACGCAGTATTTT. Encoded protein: CAIRQGRADTQYF.

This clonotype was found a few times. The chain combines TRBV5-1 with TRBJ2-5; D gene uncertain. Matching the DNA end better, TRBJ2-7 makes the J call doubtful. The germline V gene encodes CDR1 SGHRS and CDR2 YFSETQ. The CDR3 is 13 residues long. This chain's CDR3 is CASSPMTDYEQYF. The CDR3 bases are TGCGCCAGCAGCCCCATGACCGATTACGAGCAGTACTTC.

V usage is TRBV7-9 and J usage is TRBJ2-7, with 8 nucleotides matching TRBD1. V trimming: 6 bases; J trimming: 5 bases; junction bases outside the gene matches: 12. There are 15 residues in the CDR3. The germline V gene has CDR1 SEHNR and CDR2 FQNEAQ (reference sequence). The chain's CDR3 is CASRSTGVPLDEQYF. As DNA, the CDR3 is TGTGCCAGCAGGTCGACAGGGGTTCCCCTGGACGAGCAGTACTTC.

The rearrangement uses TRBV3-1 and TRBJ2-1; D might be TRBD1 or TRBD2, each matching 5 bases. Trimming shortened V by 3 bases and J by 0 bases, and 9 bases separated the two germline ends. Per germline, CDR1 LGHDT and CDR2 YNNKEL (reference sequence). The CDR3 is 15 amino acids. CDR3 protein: CASSHDGGSYNEQFF. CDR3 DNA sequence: TGTGCCAGCAGCCACGATGGGGGCTCCTACAATGAGCAGTTCTTC.

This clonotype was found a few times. The CDR3: CASSDSGLWYF. The CDR3 DNA reads TGCGCCAGCAGTGATTCCGGTCTTTGGTATTTT. The chain joins TRBV10-1 to TRBJ2-3; D gene unclear. V gave up 3 bases and J gave up 14 bases, with 12 bases separating them. Germline assignment: CDR1 WNHNN and CDR2 SYGVQD (reference sequence). The CDR3 is 11 amino acids.